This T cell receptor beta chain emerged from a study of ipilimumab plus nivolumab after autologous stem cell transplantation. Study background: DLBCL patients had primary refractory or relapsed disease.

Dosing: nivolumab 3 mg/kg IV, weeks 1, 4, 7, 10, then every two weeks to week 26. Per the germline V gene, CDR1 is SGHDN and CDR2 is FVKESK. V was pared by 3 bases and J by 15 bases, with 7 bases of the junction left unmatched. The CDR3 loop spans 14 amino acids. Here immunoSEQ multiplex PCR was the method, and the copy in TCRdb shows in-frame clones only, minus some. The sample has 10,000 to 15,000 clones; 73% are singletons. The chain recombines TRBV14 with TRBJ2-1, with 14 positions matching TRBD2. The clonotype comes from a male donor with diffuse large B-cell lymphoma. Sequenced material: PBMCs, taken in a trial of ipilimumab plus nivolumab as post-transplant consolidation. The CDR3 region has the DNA TGTGCCAGCAGCCACTATGGGACTAGCGGGAGCAGGTTCTTC. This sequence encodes CASSHYGTSGSRFF. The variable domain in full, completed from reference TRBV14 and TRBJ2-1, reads EAGVTQFPSHSVIEKGQTVTLRCDPISGHDNLYWYRRVMGKEIKFLLHFVKESKQDESGMPNNRFLAERTGGTYSTLKVQPAELEDSGVYFCASSHYGTSGSRFFGPGTRLTVL.